The clone carrying this T cell receptor beta chain has only a few counts. Antigen specificity is unknown. The sample is drawn from a study of T cells after yellow fever vaccination. Study results and limitations: Clonotype sharing between CD4 and CD8 compartments was small.

5'RACE template switching produced TCR cDNA carrying a universal primer site and UMIs. TCRdb re-analysed the 5' RACE reads in MiXCR, keeping a single row per CDR3 protein. The table lists 300,000 to 350,000 distinct CDR3 sequences, around 4.5% of them singletons, with approximately 20% in the top ten. The source was PBMCs, collected 15 days after the yellow fever booster vaccination. This clonotype was obtained from a man aged 18 to 35 who received the YFV17D yellow fever vaccine.

CDR3 sequence reads: CASSLWTVSNQPQHF. The CDR3 nucleotides read TGTGCCAGCAGCTTGTGGACGGTTAGCAATCAGCCCCAGCATTTT. V and J are TRBV5-6 and TRBJ1-5, with unresolved D. V lost 1 base and J lost 0, with 8 bases in between. Looked up from germline, CDR1 is SGHDT and CDR2 is YYEEEE. CDR3 length: 15 residues.